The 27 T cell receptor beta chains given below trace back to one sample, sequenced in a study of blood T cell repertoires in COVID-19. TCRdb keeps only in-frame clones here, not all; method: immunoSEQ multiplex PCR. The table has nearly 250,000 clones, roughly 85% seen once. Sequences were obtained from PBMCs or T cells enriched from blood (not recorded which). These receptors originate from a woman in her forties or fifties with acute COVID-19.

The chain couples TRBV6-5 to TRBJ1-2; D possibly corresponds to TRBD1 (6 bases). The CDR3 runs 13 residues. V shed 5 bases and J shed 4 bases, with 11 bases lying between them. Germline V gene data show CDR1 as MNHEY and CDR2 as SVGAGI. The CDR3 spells CASSRQVRYGYTF. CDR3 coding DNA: TGTGCCAGCAGTAGACAGGTCCGCTATGGCTACACCTTC.

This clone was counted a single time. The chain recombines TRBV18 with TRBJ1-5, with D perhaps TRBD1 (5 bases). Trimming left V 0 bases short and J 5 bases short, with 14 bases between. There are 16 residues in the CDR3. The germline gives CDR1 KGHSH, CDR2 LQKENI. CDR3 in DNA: TGTGCCAGCTCACCACCGGTCTCGAAGGGGCATCAGCCCCAGCATTTT. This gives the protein CASSPPVSKGHQPQHF.

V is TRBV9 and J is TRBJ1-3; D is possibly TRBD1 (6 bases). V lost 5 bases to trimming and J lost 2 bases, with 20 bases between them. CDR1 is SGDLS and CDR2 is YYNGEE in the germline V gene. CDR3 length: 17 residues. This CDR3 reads CASSEGVDRKPGNTIYF. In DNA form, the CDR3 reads TGTGCCAGCAGTGAGGGGGTCGACAGAAAACCTGGAAACACCATATATTTT.

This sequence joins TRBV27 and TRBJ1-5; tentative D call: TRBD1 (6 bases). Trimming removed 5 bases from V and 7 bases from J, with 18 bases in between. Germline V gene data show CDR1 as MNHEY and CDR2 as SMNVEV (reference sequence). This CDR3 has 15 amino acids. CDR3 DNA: TGTGCCAGCAGTCCCACGGGGGGCCTGGCCCAGCCCCAGCATTTT. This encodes CASSPTGGLAQPQHF.

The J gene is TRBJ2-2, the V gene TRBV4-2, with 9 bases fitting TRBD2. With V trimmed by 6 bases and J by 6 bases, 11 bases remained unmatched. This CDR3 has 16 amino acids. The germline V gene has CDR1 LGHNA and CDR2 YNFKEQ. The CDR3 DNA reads TGTGCCAGCAGGTCGGACCGCGGGGGGGCCGCCGGGGAGCTGTTTTTT. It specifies CASRSDRGGAAGELFF.

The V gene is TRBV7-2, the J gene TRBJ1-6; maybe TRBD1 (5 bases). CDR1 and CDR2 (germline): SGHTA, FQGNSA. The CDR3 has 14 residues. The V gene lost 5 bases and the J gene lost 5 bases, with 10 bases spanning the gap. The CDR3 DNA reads TGTGCCAGCAGCCAAGCAGGGAATAATTCACCCCTCCACTTT. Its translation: CASSQAGNNSPLHF.

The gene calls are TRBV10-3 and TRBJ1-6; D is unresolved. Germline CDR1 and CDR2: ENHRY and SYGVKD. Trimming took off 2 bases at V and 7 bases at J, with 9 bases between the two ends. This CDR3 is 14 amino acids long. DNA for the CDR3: TGTGCCATCAGTGAGCGAGGCCAAAATTCACCCCTCCACTTT. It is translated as CAISERGQNSPLHF.

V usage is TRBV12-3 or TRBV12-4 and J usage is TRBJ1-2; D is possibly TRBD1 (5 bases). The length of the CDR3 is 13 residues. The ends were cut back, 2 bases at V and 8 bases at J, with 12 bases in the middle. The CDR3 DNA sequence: TGTGCCAGCAGTTTACAGGGCCCGGAGGGCTACACCTTC. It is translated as CASSLQGPEGYTF.

DNA for the CDR3: TGTGCCAGCAGCTTGGGGACTAGCGGGTGGAAGACCCAGTACTTC. Amino acids: CASSLGTSGWKTQYF. The chain recombines TRBV7-2 with TRBJ2-5; 12 nucleotides agree with TRBD2. CDR1 SGHTA and CDR2 FQGNSA come from the germline V gene. Trimming removed 3 bases from V and 6 bases from J; junction bases left unmatched: 5. The length of the CDR3 is 15 residues.

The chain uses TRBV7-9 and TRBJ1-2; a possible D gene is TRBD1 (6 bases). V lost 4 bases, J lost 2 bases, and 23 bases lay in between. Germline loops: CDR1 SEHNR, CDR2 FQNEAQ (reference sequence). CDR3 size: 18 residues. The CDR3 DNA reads TGTGCCAGCAGCTCATACTCCGGGACAAACCCTACCAACTATGGCTACACCTTC. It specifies CASSSYSGTNPTNYGYTF.

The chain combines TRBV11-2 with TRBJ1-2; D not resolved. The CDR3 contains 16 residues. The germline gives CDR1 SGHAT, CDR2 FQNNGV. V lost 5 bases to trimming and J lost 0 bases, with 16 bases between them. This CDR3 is CASSLALYSTNYGYTF. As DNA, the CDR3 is TGTGCCAGCAGCCTAGCTTTGTATAGTACTAACTATGGCTACACCTTC. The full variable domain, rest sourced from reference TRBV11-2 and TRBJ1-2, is EAGVAQSPRYKIIEKRQSVAFWCNPISGHATLYWYQQILGQGPKLLIQFQNNGVVDDSQLPKDRFSAERLKGVDSTLKIQPAKLEDSAVYLCASSLALYSTNYGYTFGSGTRLTVV.

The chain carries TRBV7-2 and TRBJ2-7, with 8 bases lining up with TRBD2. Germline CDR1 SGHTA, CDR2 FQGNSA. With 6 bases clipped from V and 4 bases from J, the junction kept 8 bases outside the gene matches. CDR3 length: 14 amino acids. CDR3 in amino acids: CASSTTSGVYEQYF. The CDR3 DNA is TGTGCCAGCAGTACTACTAGCGGAGTATACGAGCAGTACTTC.

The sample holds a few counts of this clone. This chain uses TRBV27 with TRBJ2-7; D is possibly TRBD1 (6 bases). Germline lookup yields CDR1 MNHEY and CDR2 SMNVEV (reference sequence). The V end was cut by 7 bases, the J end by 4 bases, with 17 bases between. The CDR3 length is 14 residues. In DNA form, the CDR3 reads TGTGCCAGCAAATCGAGGGGGTCGCCGTACGAGCAGTACTTC. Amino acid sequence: CASKSRGSPYEQYF.

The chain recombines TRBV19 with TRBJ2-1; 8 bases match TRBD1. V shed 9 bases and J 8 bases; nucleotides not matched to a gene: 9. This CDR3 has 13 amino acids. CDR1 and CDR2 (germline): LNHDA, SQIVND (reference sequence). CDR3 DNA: TGTGCCAGCCTGGAGACAGGGGAGGATGAGCAGTTCTTC. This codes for CASLETGEDEQFF.

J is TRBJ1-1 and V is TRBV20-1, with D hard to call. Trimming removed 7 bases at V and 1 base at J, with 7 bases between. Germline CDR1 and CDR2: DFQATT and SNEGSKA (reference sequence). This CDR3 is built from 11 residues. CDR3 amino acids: CSVARNTEAFF. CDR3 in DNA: TGCAGTGTGGCAAGGAACACTGAAGCTTTCTTT.

In DNA form, the CDR3 reads TGTGCCAGCATGAGGAATGGCTACACCTTC. Its translation: CASMRNGYTF. This chain uses TRBV2 with TRBJ1-2; D gene unclear. Germline V gives CDR1 SNHLY, CDR2 FYNNEI. The CDR3 contains 10 residues. The V end lost 7 bases, the J end lost 6 bases, and 6 bases lay between the germline ends.

The CDR3 loop reads CASSFASGGVETQYF. In DNA form, the CDR3 reads TGTGCCAGCAGTTTCGCTAGCGGGGGAGTAGAGACCCAGTACTTC. The chain employs TRBV27 and TRBJ2-5, with 10 positions matching TRBD2. The ends lost 3 bases at V and 4 bases at J; junction bases unmatched: 5. In germline, CDR1 is MNHEY, CDR2 SMNVEV (reference sequence). CDR3 length: 15 residues.

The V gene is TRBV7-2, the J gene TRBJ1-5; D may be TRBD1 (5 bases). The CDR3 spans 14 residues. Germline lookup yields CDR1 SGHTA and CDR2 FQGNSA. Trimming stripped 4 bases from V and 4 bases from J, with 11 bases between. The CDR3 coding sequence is TGTGCCAGCAGCTGGGGACTTACTAATCAGCCCCAGCATTTT. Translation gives CASSWGLTNQPQHF.

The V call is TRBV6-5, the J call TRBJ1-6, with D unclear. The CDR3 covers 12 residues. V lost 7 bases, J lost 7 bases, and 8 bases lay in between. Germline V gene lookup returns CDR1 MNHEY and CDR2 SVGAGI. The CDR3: CASNLRNSPLHF. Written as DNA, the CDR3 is TGTGCCAGCAACCTCCGGAATTCACCCCTCCACTTT.

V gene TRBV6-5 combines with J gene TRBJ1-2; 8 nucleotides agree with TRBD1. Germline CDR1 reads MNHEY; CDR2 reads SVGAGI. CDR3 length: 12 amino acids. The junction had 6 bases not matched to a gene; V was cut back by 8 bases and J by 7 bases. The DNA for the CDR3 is TGTGCCAGCGACAGGGGAGTTAGTGGCTACACCTTC. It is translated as CASDRGVSGYTF.

The CDR3 nucleotides are TGTGCCAGCTCACCACCCGGGACAGGGGTCCTTAACTATGGCTACACCTTC. Its protein product is CASSPPGTGVLNYGYTF. The chain joins TRBV18 to TRBJ1-2; 10 nucleotides match TRBD1. CDR1 and CDR2 (germline): KGHSH, LQKENI. This CDR3 contains 17 residues. V shed 0 bases and J 1 base; nucleotides not matched to a gene: 5.

The CDR3 coding sequence is TGTGCCAGCAGCTCAGGACAGGGCGACGGAAACACCATATATTTT. Protein product: CASSSGQGDGNTIYF. The rearrangement joins TRBV7-9 to TRBJ1-3; 8 nucleotides line up with TRBD1. The CDR3 spans 15 residues. From germline, CDR1 is SEHNR and CDR2 FQNEAQ (reference sequence). The J segment lost 4 bases and the V segment lost 4 bases, leaving 6 bases of the junction unmatched.

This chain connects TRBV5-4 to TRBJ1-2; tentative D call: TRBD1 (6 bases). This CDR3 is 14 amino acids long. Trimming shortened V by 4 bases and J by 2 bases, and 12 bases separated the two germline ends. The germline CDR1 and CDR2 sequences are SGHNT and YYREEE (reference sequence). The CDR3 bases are TGTGCCAGCAGCGAGACAGGCCCGAACTATGGCTACACCTTC. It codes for CASSETGPNYGYTF. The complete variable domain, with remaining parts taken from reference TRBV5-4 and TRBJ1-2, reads ETGVTQSPTHLIKTRGQQVTLRCSSQSGHNTVSWYQQALGQGPQFIFQYYREEENGRGNFPPRFSGLQFPNYSSELNVNALELDDSALYLCASSETGPNYGYTFGSGTRLTVV.

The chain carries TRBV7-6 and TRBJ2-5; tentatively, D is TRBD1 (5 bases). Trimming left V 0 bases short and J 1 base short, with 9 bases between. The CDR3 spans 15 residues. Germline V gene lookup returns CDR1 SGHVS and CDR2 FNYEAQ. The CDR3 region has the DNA TGTGCCAGCAGCTTAGCTGGGGCAGGCCAAGAGACCCAGTACTTC. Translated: CASSLAGAGQETQYF.

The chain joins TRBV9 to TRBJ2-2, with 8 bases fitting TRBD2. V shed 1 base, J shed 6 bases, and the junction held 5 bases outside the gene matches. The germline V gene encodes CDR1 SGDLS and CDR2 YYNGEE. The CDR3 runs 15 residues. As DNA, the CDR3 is TGTGCCAGCAGCGTATCCGGACTAGCCGCCGGGGAGCTGTTTTTT. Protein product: CASSVSGLAAGELFF.

CDR3 DNA sequence: TGTGCCACCAGCGAAGACGGGGGAAATGGCTACACCTTC. Encoded protein: CATSEDGGNGYTF. The chain uses TRBV15 and TRBJ1-2; a possible D gene is TRBD1 (5 bases). The CDR3 is made up of 13 amino acids. From germline, CDR1 is LNHNV and CDR2 YYDKDF (reference sequence). The V gene lost 5 bases and the J gene lost 6 bases, with 13 bases spanning the gap.

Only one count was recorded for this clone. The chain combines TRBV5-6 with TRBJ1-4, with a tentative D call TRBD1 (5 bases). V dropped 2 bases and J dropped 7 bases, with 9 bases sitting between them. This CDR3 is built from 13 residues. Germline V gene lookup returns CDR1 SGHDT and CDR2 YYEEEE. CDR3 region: CASSFLGREKLFF. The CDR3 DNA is TGTGCCAGCAGCTTCCTGGGGCGTGAAAAACTGTTTTTT.